Listed here are 27 T cell receptor beta chains from one sample, sequenced in a study of blood T cell repertoires in COVID-19. The method was immunoSEQ multiplex PCR; TCRdb's version includes in-frame clones alone and lacks a portion of them. The data hold some 50,000 clones, with over 80% observed a single time. Sample: peripheral blood. These receptor sequences come from an older man in a cohort sampled during active COVID-19.

The rearrangement links TRBV29-1 to TRBJ1-1; 10 bases match TRBD1. This CDR3 has 12 amino acids. Germline assignment: CDR1 SQVTM and CDR2 ANQGSEA. The V segment lost 8 bases and the J segment 3 bases; nucleotides outside the gene matches: 3. The CDR3 protein is CSTGQGYTEAFF. In nucleotides, the CDR3 is TGCAGCACGGGACAGGGGTACACTGAAGCTTTCTTT.

The V and J genes are TRBV6-5 and TRBJ1-5; 9 bases are a match to TRBD1. This CDR3 region has 14 residues. Germline-derived CDR1 and CDR2 are MNHEY and SVGAGI. V lost 6 bases, J lost 1 base, and 1 base stayed unmatched. CDR3: CASRGQGSNQPQHF. The CDR3 DNA reads TGTGCCAGCAGAGGACAGGGGAGCAATCAGCCCCAGCATTTT.

V is TRBV6-2 or TRBV6-3 and J is TRBJ2-7; 14 bases are a match to TRBD2. The germline V gene encodes CDR1 MNHEY and CDR2 SVGEGT. Germline trimming cut 2 bases from V and 7 bases from J; bases unmatched to any gene: 7. The CDR3 is 16 residues long. CDR3 amino acids: CASSYLGLAGGGEQYF. As DNA, the CDR3 is TGTGCCAGCAGTTACCTTGGACTAGCGGGAGGCGGTGAGCAGTACTTC.

V usage is TRBV15 and J usage is TRBJ2-3, with no clear D. Germline CDR1 reads LNHNV; CDR2 reads YYDKDF (reference sequence). This CDR3 is 17 amino acids long. The V gene lost 0 bases and the J gene lost 2 bases, with 15 bases spanning the gap. The chain's CDR3 is CATSRDVLTGFTDTQYF. The CDR3 DNA follows: TGTGCCACCAGCAGAGATGTTTTAACGGGTTTCACAGATACGCAGTATTTT.

The chain couples TRBV11-3 to TRBJ1-1; 7 positions match TRBD1. Trimming took 5 bases from V and 3 from J; bases not matched to a gene: 12. The CDR3 length is 16 residues. Germline V gives CDR1 SGHNT, CDR2 YENEEA. The CDR3 is CASSLPNRGCDTEAFF. CDR3 sequence (DNA): TGTGCCAGCAGCCTCCCCAACAGGGGCTGCGACACTGAAGCTTTCTTT.

The rearrangement links TRBV7-9 to TRBJ2-1; 10 bases map to TRBD2. With V trimmed by 5 bases and J by 4 bases, 20 bases remained unmatched. Germline CDR1 and CDR2: SEHNR and FQNEAQ (reference sequence). The CDR3 length is 20 residues. The CDR3 loop is CASSTPRDRQREGFYNEQFF. The CDR3 nucleotides read TGTGCCAGCAGCACACCTAGGGACAGACAGCGGGAGGGATTTTACAATGAGCAGTTCTTC.

The V call is TRBV6-5, the J call TRBJ1-2; no definite D call. Looked up from germline, CDR1 is MNHEY and CDR2 is SVGAGI. The CDR3 has 16 amino acids. Trimming shortened V by 4 bases and J by 3 bases, and 18 bases separated the two germline ends. CDR3 amino acids: CASSFQARTIHYGYTF. CDR3 nucleotides: TGTGCCAGCAGTTTCCAGGCTCGCACAATTCACTATGGCTACACCTTC.

The chain links TRBV19 to TRBJ1-1; possible D gene TRBD1, 5 bases. Trimming took off 1 base at V and 5 bases at J, with 14 bases between the two ends. The CDR3 totals 15 residues. CDR1 is LNHDA and CDR2 is SQIVND in the germline V gene (reference sequence). CDR3 residues: CASSIGGTAGTEAFF. CDR3 coding DNA: TGTGCCAGTAGTATAGGCGGGACGGCGGGTACTGAAGCTTTCTTT.

The J gene is TRBJ2-1, the V gene TRBV29-1, with 9 nucleotides matching TRBD1. V was pared by 7 bases and J by 7 bases, with 5 bases of the junction left unmatched. This CDR3 is built from 12 residues. Looked up from germline, CDR1 is SQVTM and CDR2 is ANQGSEA. CDR3 protein: CSADRGLNEQFF. In DNA, the CDR3 is TGCAGCGCCGACAGGGGGTTGAATGAGCAGTTCTTC.

V gene TRBV4-1 combines with J gene TRBJ1-4; tentatively, D is TRBD1 (5 bases). The germline gives CDR1 MGHRA, CDR2 YSYEKL. V lost 4 bases and J 6 bases, leaving 21 bases between the germline ends. This CDR3 is 17 amino acids long. The CDR3 bases are TGCGCCAGCAGCCGATCCGGGGGTACTGAGAAGTATGAAAAACTGTTTTTT. Its protein product is CASSRSGGTEKYEKLFF.

V is TRBV5-1 and J is TRBJ2-2; 12 bases align to TRBD2. The CDR3 totals 18 residues. Unmatched junction bases numbered 5, after V lost 1 base and J lost 1 base. Germline-derived CDR1 and CDR2 are SGHRS and YFSETQ. CDR3 nucleotides: TGCGCCAGCAGCTTGATGGCTAGCGGGAGGGGGAACACCGGGGAGCTGTTTTTT. It is translated as CASSLMASGRGNTGELFF.

This chain connects TRBV4-1 to TRBJ2-3, with 12 bases lining up with TRBD2. V trimming: 4 bases; J trimming: 4 bases; junction bases outside the gene matches: 6. The CDR3 sequence is 16 residues long. Germline V gene lookup returns CDR1 MGHRA and CDR2 YSYEKL. The CDR3 here is CASSRDLAGGPDTQYF. In DNA form, the CDR3 reads TGCGCCAGCAGCCGGGATCTAGCGGGGGGGCCAGATACGCAGTATTTT.

The chain recombines TRBV5-4 with TRBJ1-6, with D possibly being TRBD1 (5 bases). Germline V gives CDR1 SGHNT, CDR2 YYREEE (reference sequence). This CDR3 has 13 residues. V dropped 2 bases and J dropped 6 bases, with 6 bases sitting between them. In DNA form, the CDR3 reads TGTGCCAGCAGCTTAGACAGTAATTCACCCCTCCACTTT. Its protein is CASSLDSNSPLHF.

V and J are TRBV9 and TRBJ2-3, with 11 bases lining up with TRBD2. Germline values: CDR1 SGDLS, CDR2 YYNGEE. This CDR3 spans 18 amino acids. The junction had 14 bases not matched to a gene; V was cut back by 0 bases and J by 8 bases. The CDR3, as DNA: TGTGCCAGCAGCGTAGACCCCCTGACTAGCGGGGAAAGGGGTACGCAGTATTTT. Translating gives CASSVDPLTSGERGTQYF.

This rearrangement joins TRBV10-3 to TRBJ1-5; the match to TRBD1 covers 11 bases. CDR1 and CDR2 from the germline V gene are ENHRY and SYGVKD. The ends lost 8 bases at V and 6 bases at J; junction bases unmatched: 9. The CDR3 runs 15 residues. This CDR3 is CAISGTGGKGQPQHF. The CDR3 nucleotides are TGTGCCATCTCCGGGACAGGGGGAAAGGGTCAGCCCCAGCATTTT.

This clone came up once. The chain has TRBV7-2 and TRBJ2-2, with D possibly matching TRBD1 (5 bases). Germline V gene sequence: CDR1 SGHTA, CDR2 FQGNSA. The CDR3 consists of 14 residues. The V and J ends lost 2 bases and 5 bases respectively, with 9 bases between them. DNA for the CDR3: TGTGCCAGCAGCTTAAGGGGAAGTACCGGGGAGCTGTTTTTT. Encoded protein: CASSLRGSTGELFF. The complete variable domain, with remaining parts taken from reference TRBV7-2 and TRBJ2-2, reads GAGVSQSPSNKVTEKGKDVELRCDPISGHTALYWYRQSLGQGLEFLIYFQGNSAPDKSGLPSDRFSAERTGGSVSTLTIQRTQQEDSAVYLCASSLRGSTGELFFGEGSRLTVL.

The gene calls are TRBV30 and TRBJ2-3; 14 bases line up with TRBD2. The V gene end was trimmed by 2 bases and the J gene end by 5 bases; junction bases not matched to a gene: 9. The germline gives CDR1 GTSNPN, CDR2 SVGIG (reference sequence). The CDR3 is 17 amino acids. The CDR3 DNA reads as TGTGCCTGGAGTTCTCGACCCGGGACTAGCGGGAGAGATACGCAGTATTTT. Translating it yields CAWSSRPGTSGRDTQYF.

The chain links TRBV10-1 to TRBJ1-1, with 9 bases that match TRBD1. Trimming removed 6 bases from V and 5 bases from J; junction bases left unmatched: 13. The V gene's germline CDR1 is WNHNN and CDR2 SYGVQD (reference sequence). The CDR3 has 16 residues. This CDR3 is CASSSGTGIFGTEAFF. CDR3 DNA: TGCGCCAGCAGCTCCGGGACAGGGATTTTTGGGACTGAAGCTTTCTTT.

V is TRBV7-2 and J is TRBJ2-7; 10 bases map to TRBD2. The CDR3 runs to 15 residues. V lost 5 bases to trimming and J lost 2 bases; unmatched junction nucleotides: 6. From germline, CDR1 is SGHTA and CDR2 FQGNSA. CDR3 loop: CASSPRSGRAYEQYF. In DNA form, the CDR3 reads TGTGCCAGCAGCCCCCGGAGCGGGAGGGCCTACGAGCAGTACTTC. The entire variable domain, with the rest obtained from reference TRBV7-2 and TRBJ2-7, is as follows: GAGVSQSPSNKVTEKGKDVELRCDPISGHTALYWYRQSLGQGLEFLIYFQGNSAPDKSGLPSDRFSAERTGGSVSTLTIQRTQQEDSAVYLCASSPRSGRAYEQYFGPGTRLTVT.

This chain connects TRBV4-3 to TRBJ2-7; 8 bases are shared with TRBD2. This CDR3 contains 15 residues. V dropped 0 bases and J dropped 4; count of bases not matched to a gene: 5. Germline V gene sequence: CDR1 LGHNA, CDR2 YSLEER. The chain's CDR3 is CASSQDRGGHYEQYF. The CDR3 region has the DNA TGCGCCAGCAGCCAAGATCGGGGGGGTCATTACGAGCAGTACTTC.

This clone was detected once. The chain is built from TRBV5-1 and TRBJ2-1; 14 bases align to TRBD2. J was trimmed by 7 bases and V by 4 bases; bases with no gene match: 7. The CDR3 runs to 16 residues. Germline CDR1 is SGHRS and CDR2 is YFSETQ. The CDR3 loop reads CASSQGTSGRLNEQFF. The DNA for the CDR3 is TGCGCCAGCAGCCAGGGGACTAGCGGGAGATTAAATGAGCAGTTCTTC.

This clone has more than one count but fewer than ten. This chain joins TRBV20-1 and TRBJ1-2; TRBD1 agrees at 7 bases. Germline values: CDR1 DFQATT, CDR2 SNEGSKA (reference sequence). Trimming cost V 6 bases and J 7 bases; bases outside gene matches: 5. The CDR3 extends over 11 amino acids. CDR3 sequence reads: CSAGTVAGYTF. Written as DNA, the CDR3 is TGCAGTGCCGGGACAGTTGCTGGCTACACCTTC.

V is TRBV10-1 and J is TRBJ2-3, with a tentative D call TRBD2 (5 bases). V was trimmed by 7 bases and J by 2 bases, leaving 19 bases between them. The CDR3 runs 16 residues. CDR1 is WNHNN, CDR2 SYGVQD, per germline (reference sequence). The DNA of the CDR3 is TGCGCCAGCAAGGCCGGCAGAGCCGGGGTCACAGATACGCAGTATTTT. Amino acids: CASKAGRAGVTDTQYF.

V is TRBV25-1 and J is TRBJ2-2, with D possibly being TRBD1 (6 bases). The CDR3 runs 14 residues. Germline V CDR1 and CDR2: MGHDK, SYGVNS. Trimming took 6 bases from V and 1 from J, leaving 9 bases between them. CDR3: CASSRGQNTGELFF. CDR3 sequence (DNA): TGTGCCAGCAGCAGGGGTCAGAACACCGGGGAGCTGTTTTTT.

This chain joins TRBV29-1 and TRBJ2-3; D uncertain. V was shortened by 1 base and J by 4 bases, with 9 bases between the two germline ends. Germline V gene lookup returns CDR1 SQVTM and CDR2 ANQGSEA. This CDR3 is 13 amino acids long. DNA of the CDR3: TGCAGCGTTGAAGGTGGCCAGGCAGATACGCAGTATTTT. Its protein is CSVEGGQADTQYF.

This clone counts as medium-sized. This sequence joins TRBV5-6 and TRBJ1-1; 12 nucleotides match TRBD1. This CDR3 is built from 14 residues. The germline V gene encodes CDR1 SGHDT and CDR2 YYEEEE. Trimming removed 1 base from V and 11 bases from J; junction bases left unmatched: 6. CDR3 residues: CASSLSGTGGDAFF. The CDR3 region has the DNA TGTGCCAGCAGCTTGAGTGGGACAGGGGGCGACGCTTTCTTT.

This chain uses TRBV6-6 with TRBJ2-5, with D possibly TRBD1 on 7 matching bases. This CDR3 has 18 residues. Germline values: CDR1 MNHNY, CDR2 SVGAGI (reference sequence). The V end lost 5 bases, the J end lost 1 base, and 23 bases lay between the germline ends. CDR3 DNA sequence: TGTGCCAGCAGTCCCATGTGGGTGACAGGGAGGACCCAAGAGACCCAGTACTTC. This encodes CASSPMWVTGRTQETQYF.